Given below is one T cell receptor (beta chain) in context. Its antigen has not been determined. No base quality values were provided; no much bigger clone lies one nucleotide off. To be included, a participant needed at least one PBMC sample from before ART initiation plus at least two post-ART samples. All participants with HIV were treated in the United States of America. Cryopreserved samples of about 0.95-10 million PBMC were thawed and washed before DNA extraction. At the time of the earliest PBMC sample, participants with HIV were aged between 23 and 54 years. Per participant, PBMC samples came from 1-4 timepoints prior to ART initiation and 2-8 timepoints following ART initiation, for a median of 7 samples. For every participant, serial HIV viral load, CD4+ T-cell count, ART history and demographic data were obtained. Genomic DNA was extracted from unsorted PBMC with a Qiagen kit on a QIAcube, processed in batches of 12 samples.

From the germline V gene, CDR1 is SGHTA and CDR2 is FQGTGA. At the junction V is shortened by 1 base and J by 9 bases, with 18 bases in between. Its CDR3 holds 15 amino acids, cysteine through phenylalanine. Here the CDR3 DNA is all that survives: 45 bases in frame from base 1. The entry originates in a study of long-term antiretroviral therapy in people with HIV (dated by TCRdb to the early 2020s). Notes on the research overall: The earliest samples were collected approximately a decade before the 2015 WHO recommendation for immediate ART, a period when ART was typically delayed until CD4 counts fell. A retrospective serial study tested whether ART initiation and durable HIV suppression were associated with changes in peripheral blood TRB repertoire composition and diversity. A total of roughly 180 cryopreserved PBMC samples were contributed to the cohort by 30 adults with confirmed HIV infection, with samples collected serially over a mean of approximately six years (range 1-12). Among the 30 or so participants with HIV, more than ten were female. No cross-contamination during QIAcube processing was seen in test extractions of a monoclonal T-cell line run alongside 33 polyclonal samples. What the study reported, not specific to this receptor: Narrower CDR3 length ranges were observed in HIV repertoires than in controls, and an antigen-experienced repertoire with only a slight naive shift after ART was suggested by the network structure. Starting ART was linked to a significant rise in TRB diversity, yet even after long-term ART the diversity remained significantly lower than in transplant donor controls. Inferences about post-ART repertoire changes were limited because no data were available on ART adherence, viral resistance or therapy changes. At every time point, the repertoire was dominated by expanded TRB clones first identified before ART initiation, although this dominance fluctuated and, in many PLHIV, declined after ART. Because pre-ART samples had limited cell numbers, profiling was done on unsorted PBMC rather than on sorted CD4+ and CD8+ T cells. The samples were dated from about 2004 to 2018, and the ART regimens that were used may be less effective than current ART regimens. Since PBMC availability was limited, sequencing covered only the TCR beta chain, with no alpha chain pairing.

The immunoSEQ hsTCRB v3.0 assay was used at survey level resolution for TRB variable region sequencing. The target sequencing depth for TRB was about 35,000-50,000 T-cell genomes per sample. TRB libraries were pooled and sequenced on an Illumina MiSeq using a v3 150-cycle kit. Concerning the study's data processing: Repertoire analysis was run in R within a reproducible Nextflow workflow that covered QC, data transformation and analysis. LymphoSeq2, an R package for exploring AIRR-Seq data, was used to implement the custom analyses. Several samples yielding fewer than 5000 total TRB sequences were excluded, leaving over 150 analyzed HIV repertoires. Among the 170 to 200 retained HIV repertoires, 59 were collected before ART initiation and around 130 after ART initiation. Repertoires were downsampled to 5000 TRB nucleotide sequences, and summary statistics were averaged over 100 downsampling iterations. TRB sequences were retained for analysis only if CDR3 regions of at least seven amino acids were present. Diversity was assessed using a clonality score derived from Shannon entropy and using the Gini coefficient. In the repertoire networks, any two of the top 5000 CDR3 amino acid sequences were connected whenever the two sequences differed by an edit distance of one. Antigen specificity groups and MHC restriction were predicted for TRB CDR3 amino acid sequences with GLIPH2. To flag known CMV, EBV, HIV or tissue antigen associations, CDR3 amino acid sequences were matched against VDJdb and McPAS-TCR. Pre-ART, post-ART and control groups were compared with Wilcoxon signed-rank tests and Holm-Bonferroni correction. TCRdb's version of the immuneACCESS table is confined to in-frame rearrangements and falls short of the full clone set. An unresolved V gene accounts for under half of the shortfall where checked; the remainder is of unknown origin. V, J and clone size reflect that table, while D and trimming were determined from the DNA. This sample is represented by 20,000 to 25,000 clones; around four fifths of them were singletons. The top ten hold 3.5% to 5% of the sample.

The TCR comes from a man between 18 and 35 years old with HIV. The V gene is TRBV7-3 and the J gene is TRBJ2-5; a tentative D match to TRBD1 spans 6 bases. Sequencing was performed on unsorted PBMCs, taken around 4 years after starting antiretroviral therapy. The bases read TGTGCCAGCAGCTTAAGGGCAGGGGCCGAAGGGGCCCAGTACTTC. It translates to CASSLRAGAEGAQYF.